This is a list of T cell receptor beta chains from one sample in a study of CD8+ T cells in alopecia areata. Produced via immunoSEQ multiplex PCR; TCRdb's table is partial and in-frame only. This table holds about 76,000 clones, approximately 66% found once. Sequences were derived from CD8+ T cells sorted from blood, sampled at week 24, from a patient treated with tofacitinib. Receptor source: a human donor with alopecia areata. Each CDR3 is given with its conserved first and last residue. The D gene is left open where the match is weak. Size tells how often a clone was seen (once, few, many) or the class of an expanded clone, and some rows leave it out.

d_call clone_size j_call v_call cdr3_nt cdr3_aa
TRBD2 . TRBJ2-7 TRBV4-3 TGCGCCAGCAGCCAAGATGGGACTAGTATATACTACGAGCAGTACTTC CASSQDGTSIYYEQYF
. . TRBJ2-7 TRBV5-1 TGCGCCAGCAGCTTGGGCAGGGGAGGGTCCTACGAGCAGTACTTC CASSLGRGGSYEQYF
. . TRBJ2-5 TRBV7-9 TGTGCCAGCAGCCCAGCCCGAGGGGTACAAGAGACCCAGTACTTC CASSPARGVQETQYF
TRBD2 few TRBJ2-1 TRBV5-1 TGCGCCAGCAGCTTAAGGCCCTCAGGGACTAGCGAATACAATGAGCAGTTCTTC CASSLRPSGTSEYNEQFF
. . TRBJ2-3 TRBV5-4 TGTGCCAGCAGCCCGGTTGACGTGGCGGCCCGGGCAGATACGCAGTATTTT CASSPVDVAARADTQYF
. . TRBJ2-7 TRBV9 TGTGCCAGCAGCCCCACATGGGGAGCGTACGAGCAGTACTTC CASSPTWGAYEQYF
. few TRBJ1-2 TRBV4-1 TGCGCCAGCAGCCAAGACCGACAGGCCTTCTATGGCTACACCTTC CASSQDRQAFYGYTF
. . TRBJ2-5 TRBV7-9 TGTGCCAGCAGCTCTAAGGGGGGAGAGACCCAGTACTTC CASSSKGGETQYF
TRBD2 . TRBJ2-5 TRBV6-6 TGTGCCAGCAGCCCCGGGACTAGCGGACAAGAGACCCAGTACTTC CASSPGTSGQETQYF
TRBD1 once TRBJ2-3 TRBV29-1 TGCAGCGCTGACCGGACAGGAACAGATACGCAGTATTTT CSADRTGTDTQYF
. few TRBJ1-2 TRBV14 TGTGCCAGCAGCCAAGGTTTTACCTGGGTCCCAGGGGGCTACACCTTC CASSQGFTWVPGGYTF
. . TRBJ2-5 TRBV7-9 TGTGCCAGCAGCTCCTCGGACAGTCAAGAGACCCAGTACTTC CASSSSDSQETQYF
TRBD2 once TRBJ2-1 TRBV27 TGTGCCACCTCTTCGGGGGGTTACTCCTACAATGAGCAGTTCTTC CATSSGGYSYNEQFF
TRBD1 . TRBJ2-7 TRBV5-1 TGCGCCAGCAGCGAGGATGGACAGGGGGTCTCCTACGAGCAGTACTTC CASSEDGQGVSYEQYF
. . TRBJ1-1 TRBV27 TGTGCCAGCAGTTTGGTGGTGGGAATGAACACTGAAGCTTTCTTT CASSLVVGMNTEAFF
. . TRBJ2-3 TRBV4-3 TGCGCCAGCAGCCAGCTCTACTTTGGGGGGACTAGCACAGATACGCAGTATTTT CASSQLYFGGTSTDTQYF
. . TRBJ1-1 TRBV5-1 TGCGCCAGCAGCTTGGTTGGTACAGGGAACACTGAAGCTTTCTTT CASSLVGTGNTEAFF
TRBD1 . TRBJ1-2 TRBV27 TGTGCCAGCAGTTCCCTGACAGGGGCTGCTAACTATGGCTACACCTTC CASSSLTGAANYGYTF
TRBD1 . TRBJ2-7 TRBV5-6 TGTGCCAGCAGCTTGGGGGGACAGAGTTCCTACGAGCAGTACTTC CASSLGGQSSYEQYF